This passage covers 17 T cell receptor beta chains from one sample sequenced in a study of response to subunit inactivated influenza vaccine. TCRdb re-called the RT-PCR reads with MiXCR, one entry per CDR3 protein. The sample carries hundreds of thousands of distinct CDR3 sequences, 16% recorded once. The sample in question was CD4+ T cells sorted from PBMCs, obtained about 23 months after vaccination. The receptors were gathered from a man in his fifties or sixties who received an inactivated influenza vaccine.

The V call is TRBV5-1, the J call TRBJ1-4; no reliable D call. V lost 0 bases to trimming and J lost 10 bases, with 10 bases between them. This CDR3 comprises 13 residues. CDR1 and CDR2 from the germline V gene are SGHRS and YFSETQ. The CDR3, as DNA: TGCGCCAGCAGCTTGGCCGGCAGGAGAAAACTGTTTTTT. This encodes CASSLAGRRKLFF.

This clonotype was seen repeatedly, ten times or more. The chain's CDR3 is CASSVRSETQYF. The CDR3 region has the DNA TGTGCCAGCAGTGTTCGCAGCGAGACCCAGTACTTC. The chain has TRBV2 and TRBJ2-5; no firm D call. The germline V and J ends were trimmed by 4 bases and 5 bases, with 8 bases remaining between them. There are 12 residues in the CDR3. Germline CDR1 and CDR2: SNHLY and FYNNEI.

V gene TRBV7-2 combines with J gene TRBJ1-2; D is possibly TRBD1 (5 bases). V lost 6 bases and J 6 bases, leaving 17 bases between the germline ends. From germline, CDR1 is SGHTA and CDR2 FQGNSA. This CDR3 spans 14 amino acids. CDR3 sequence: CASSPSGRDHGYTF. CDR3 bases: TGTGCCAGCAGTCCCAGCGGAAGGGACCATGGCTACACCTTC.

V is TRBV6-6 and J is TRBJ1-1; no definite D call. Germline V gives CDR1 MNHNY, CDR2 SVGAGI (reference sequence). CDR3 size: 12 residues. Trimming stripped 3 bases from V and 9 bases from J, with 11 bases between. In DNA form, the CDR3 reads TGTGCCAGCAGTTATACCCCCATTCAAGCTTTCTTT. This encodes CASSYTPIQAFF.

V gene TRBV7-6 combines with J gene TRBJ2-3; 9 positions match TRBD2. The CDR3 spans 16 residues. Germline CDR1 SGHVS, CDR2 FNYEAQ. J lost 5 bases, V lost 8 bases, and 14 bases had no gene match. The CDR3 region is CASPPGSGRSGDTQYF. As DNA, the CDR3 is TGTGCCAGCCCCCCGGGTAGCGGGAGATCAGGAGATACGCAGTATTTT.

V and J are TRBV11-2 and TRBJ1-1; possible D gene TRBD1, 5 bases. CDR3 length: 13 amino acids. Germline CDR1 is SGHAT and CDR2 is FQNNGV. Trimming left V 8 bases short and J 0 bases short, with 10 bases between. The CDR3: CASRRVMNTEAFF. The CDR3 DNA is TGTGCCAGCCGCAGGGTAATGAACACTGAAGCTTTCTTT. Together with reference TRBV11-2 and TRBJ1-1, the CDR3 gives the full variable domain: EAGVAQSPRYKIIEKRQSVAFWCNPISGHATLYWYQQILGQGPKLLIQFQNNGVVDDSQLPKDRFSAERLKGVDSTLKIQPAKLEDSAVYLCASRRVMNTEAFFGQGTRLTVV.

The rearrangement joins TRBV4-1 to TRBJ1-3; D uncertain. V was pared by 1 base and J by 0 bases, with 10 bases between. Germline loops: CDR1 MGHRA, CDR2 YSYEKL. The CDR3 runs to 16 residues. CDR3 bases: TGCGCCAGCAGCCAAGTTGGTTCCCACTCTGGAAACACCATATATTTT. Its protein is CASSQVGSHSGNTIYF.

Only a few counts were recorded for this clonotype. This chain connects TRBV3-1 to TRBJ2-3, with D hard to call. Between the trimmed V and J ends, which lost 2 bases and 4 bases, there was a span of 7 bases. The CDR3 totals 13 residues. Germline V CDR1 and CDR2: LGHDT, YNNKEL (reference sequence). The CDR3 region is CASSQPPADTQYF. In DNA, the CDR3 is TGTGCCAGCAGCCAACCCCCCGCAGATACGCAGTATTTT.

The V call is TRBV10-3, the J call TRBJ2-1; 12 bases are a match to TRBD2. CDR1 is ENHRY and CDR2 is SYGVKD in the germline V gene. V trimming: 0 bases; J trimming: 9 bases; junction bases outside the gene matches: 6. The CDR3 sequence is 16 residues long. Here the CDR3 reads CAISESSPSGRGEQFF. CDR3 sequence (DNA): TGTGCCATCAGTGAGTCGTCCCCTAGCGGGAGGGGTGAGCAGTTCTTC.

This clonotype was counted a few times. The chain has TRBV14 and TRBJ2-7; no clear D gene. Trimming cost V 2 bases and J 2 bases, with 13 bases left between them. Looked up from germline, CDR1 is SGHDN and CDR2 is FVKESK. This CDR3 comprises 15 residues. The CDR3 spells CASSQYRRAPYEQYF. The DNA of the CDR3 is TGTGCCAGCAGCCAATATCGTCGGGCTCCCTACGAGCAGTACTTC.

CDR3: CASSYAASYEQYF. The CDR3 DNA is TGTGCCAGCAGTTACGCAGCTTCCTACGAGCAGTACTTC. The gene calls are TRBV6-5 and TRBJ2-7; D is unresolved. The CDR3 is made up of 13 amino acids. Germline V gives CDR1 MNHEY, CDR2 SVGAGI. V was cut by 2 bases and J by 1 base, with 6 bases left in between.

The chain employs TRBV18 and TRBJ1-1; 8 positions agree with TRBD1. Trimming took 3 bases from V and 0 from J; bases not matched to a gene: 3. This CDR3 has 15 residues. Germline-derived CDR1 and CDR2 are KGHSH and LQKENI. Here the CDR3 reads CASSPTGAMNTEAFF. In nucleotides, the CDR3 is TGTGCCAGCTCACCGACAGGGGCGATGAACACTGAAGCTTTCTTT. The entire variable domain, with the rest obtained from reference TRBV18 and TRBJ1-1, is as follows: NAGVMQNPRHLVRRRGQEARLRCSPMKGHSHVYWYRQLPEEGLKFMVYLQKENIIDESGMPKERFSAEFPKEGPSILRIQQVVRGDSAAYFCASSPTGAMNTEAFFGQGTRLTVV.

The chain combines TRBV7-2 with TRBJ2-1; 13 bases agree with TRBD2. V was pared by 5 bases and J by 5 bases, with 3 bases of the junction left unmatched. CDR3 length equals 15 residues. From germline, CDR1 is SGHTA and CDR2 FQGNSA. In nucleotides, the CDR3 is TGTGCCAGCAGCAAGGGACTAGCGGGAAACAATGAGCAGTTCTTC. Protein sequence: CASSKGLAGNNEQFF.

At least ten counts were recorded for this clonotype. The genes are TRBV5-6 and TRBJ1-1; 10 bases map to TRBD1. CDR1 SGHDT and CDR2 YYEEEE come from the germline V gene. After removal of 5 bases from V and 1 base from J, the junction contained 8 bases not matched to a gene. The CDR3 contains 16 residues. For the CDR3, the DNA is TGTGCCAGCAGACCGGGACAGGGGAGGGGGAACACTGAAGCTTTCTTT. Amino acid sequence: CASRPGQGRGNTEAFF.

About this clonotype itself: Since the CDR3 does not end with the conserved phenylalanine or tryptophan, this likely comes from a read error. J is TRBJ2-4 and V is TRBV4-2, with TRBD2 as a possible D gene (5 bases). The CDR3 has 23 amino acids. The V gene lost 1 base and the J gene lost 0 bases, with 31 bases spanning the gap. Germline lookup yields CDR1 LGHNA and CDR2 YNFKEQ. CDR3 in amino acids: CASSQGQAGGSKKTVLAKNIQYL. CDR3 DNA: TGTGCCAGCAGCCAAGGCCAGGCGGGCGGATCAAAAAAAACAGTCTTAGCCAAAAACATTCAGTACTTG.

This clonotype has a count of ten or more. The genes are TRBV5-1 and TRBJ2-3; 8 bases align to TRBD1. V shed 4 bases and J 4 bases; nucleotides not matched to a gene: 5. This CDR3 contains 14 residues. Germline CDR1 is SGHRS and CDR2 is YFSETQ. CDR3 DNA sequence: TGCGCCAGCAGCCCGCGGACAGGGTCAGATACGCAGTATTTT. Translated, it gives CASSPRTGSDTQYF.

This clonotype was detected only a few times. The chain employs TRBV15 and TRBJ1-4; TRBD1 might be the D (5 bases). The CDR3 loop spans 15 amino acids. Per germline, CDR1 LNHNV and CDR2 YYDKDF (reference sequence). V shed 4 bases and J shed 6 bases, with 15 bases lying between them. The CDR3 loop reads CATSKFGGEDEKLFF. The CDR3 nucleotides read TGTGCCACCAGCAAGTTTGGGGGTGAGGATGAAAAACTGTTTTTT.